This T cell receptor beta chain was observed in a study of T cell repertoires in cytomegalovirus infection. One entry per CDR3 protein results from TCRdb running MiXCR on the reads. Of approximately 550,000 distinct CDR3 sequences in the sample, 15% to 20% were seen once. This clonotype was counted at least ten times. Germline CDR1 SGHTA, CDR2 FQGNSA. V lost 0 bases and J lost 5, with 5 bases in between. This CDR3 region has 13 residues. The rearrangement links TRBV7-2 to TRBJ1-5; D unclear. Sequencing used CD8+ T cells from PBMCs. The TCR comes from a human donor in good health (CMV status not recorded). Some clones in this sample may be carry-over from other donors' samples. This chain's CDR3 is CASSLAPDQPQHF. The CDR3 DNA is TGTGCCAGCAGCTTAGCGCCGGATCAGCCCCAGCATTTT.